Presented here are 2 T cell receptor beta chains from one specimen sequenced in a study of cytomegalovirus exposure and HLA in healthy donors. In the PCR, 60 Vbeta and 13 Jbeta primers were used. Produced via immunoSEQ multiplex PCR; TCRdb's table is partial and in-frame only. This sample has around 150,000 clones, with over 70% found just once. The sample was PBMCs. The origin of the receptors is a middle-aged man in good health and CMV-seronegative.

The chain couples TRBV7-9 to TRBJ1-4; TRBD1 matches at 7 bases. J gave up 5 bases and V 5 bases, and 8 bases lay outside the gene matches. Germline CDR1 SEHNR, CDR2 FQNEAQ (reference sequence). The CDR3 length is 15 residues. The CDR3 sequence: CASSAAGQHNEKLFF. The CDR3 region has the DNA TGTGCCAGCAGCGCGGCGGGACAGCACAATGAAAAACTGTTTTTT.

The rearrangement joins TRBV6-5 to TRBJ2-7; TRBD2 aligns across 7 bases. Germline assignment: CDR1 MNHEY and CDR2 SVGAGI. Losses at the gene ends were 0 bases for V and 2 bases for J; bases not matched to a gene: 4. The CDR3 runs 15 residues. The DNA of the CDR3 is TGTGCCAGCAGTTACTCCGGTCGGGGGGCCTACGAGCAGTACTTC. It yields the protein CASSYSGRGAYEQYF.